This T cell receptor beta chain emerged from a study of radiation and T cells in renal cell carcinoma. Study-level points and caveats: In blood, top tumor clones expanded by 2 weeks, shrinking by 4.

Trimming cost V 11 bases and J 3 bases; bases outside gene matches: 7. Per the germline V gene, CDR1 is MNHNS and CDR2 is SASEGT. The CDR3 contains 13 residues. Comments on this clone: Its specificity is not known.

The repertoire was sequenced with immunoSEQ multiplex PCR; TCRdb's copy has only in-frame clones and lacks some. The sample lists some 120,000 clones, approximately 75% seen once, with 1.5% to 2% in the top ten. The time point here: blood 2 weeks post-SBRT. Treatment defined: 15 Gy SBRT to primary tumor, nephrectomy 4 weeks later. This renal cell carcinoma was of the clear cell type. The source of this sequence is a woman aged 55-69 years with renal cell carcinoma. This sequence joins TRBV6-1 and TRBJ2-7; 10 bases line up with TRBD1. The specimen comprised blood, sampled from a patient whose treatment included radiotherapy and nephrectomy. The CDR3 bases are TGTGCCCGCCGGGACAGGGGCTACTACGAGCAGTACTTC. Protein product: CARRDRGYYEQYF.